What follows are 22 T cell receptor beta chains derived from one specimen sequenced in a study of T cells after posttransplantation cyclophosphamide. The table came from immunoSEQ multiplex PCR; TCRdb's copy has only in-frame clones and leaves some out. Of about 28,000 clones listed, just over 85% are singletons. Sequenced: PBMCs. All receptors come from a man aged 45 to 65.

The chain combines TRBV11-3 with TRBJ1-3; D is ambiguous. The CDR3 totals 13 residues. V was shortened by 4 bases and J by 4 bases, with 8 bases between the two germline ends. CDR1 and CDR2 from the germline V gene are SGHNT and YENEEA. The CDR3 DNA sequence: TGTGCCAGCAGCTGGTATCGGGGAAACACCATATATTTT. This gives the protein CASSWYRGNTIYF.

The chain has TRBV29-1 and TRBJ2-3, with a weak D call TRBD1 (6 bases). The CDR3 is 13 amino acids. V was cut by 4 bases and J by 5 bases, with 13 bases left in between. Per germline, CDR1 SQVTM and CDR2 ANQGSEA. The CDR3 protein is CSVGQGTKDTQYF. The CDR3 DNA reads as TGCAGCGTTGGGCAGGGGACCAAAGATACGCAGTATTTT.

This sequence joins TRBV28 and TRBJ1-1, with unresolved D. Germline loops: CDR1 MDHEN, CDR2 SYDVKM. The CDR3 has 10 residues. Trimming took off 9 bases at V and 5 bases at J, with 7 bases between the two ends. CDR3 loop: CASRGTEAFF. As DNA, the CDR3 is TGTGCCAGTCGAGGTACTGAAGCTTTCTTT.

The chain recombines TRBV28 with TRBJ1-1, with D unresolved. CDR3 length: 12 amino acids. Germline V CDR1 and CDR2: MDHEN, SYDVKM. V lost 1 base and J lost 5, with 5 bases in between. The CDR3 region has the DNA TGTGCCAGCAGTTTATTCGGGACTGAAGCTTTCTTT. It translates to CASSLFGTEAFF.

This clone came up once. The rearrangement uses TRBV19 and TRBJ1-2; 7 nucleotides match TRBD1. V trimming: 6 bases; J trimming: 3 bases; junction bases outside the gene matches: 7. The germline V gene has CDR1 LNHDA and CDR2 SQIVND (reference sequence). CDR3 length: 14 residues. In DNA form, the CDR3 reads TGTGCCAGTAGAACCCTAAGGGGGCACTATGGCTACACCTTC. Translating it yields CASRTLRGHYGYTF.

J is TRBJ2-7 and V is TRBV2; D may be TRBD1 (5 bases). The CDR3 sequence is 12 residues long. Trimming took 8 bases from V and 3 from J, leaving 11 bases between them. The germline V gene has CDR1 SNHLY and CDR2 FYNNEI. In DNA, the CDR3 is TGTGCCAGCGATAGAGGACACTACGAGCAGTACTTC. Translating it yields CASDRGHYEQYF.

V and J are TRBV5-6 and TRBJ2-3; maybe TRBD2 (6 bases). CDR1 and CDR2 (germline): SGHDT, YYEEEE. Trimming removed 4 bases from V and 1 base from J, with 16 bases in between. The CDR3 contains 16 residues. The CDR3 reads CASSLGAGTGTDTQYF. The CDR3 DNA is TGTGCCAGCAGCCTCGGGGCGGGGACTGGCACAGATACGCAGTATTTT. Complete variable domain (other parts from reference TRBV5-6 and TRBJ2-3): DAGVTQSPTHLIKTRGQQVTLRCSPKSGHDTVSWYQQALGQGPQFIFQYYEEEERQRGNFPDRFSGHQFPNYSSELNVNALLLGDSALYLCASSLGAGTGTDTQYFGPGTRLTVL.

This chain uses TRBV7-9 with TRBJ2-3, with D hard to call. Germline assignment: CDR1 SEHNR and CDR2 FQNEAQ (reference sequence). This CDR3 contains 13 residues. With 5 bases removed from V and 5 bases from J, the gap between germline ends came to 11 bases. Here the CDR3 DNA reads TGTGCCAGCAGCGAAACCGGAGTAGATACGCAGTATTTT. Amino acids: CASSETGVDTQYF.

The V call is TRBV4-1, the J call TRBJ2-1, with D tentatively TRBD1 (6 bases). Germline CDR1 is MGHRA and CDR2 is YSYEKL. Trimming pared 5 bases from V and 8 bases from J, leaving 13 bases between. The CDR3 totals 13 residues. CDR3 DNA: TGCGCCAGCAGCATACTACAGGGCGATGAGCAGTTCTTC. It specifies CASSILQGDEQFF.

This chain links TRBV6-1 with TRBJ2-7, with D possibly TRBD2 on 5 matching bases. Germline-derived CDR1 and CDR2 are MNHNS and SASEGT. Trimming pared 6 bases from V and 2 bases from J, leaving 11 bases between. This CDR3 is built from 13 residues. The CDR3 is CASSYTGTYEQYF. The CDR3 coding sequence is TGTGCCAGCAGCTATACCGGGACCTACGAGCAGTACTTC.

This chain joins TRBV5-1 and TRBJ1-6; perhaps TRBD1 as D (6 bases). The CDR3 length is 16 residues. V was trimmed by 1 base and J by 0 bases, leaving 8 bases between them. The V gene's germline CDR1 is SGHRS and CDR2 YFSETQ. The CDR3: CASSLRGGSYNSPLHF. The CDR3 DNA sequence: TGCGCCAGCAGCTTGAGGGGGGGCTCCTATAATTCACCCCTCCACTTT.

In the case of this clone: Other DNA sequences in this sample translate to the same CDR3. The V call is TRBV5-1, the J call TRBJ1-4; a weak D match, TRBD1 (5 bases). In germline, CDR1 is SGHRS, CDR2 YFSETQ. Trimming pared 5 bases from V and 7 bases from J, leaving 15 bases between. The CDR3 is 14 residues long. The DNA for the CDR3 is TGCGCCAGCAGACCGGGGGAAGCGTTTGAAAAACTGTTTTTT. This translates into CASRPGEAFEKLFF.

CDR3 residues: CASTSSGSPSSYNEQFF. In DNA form, the CDR3 reads TGTGCCAGCACCTCGAGTGGGAGTCCGAGCTCCTACAATGAGCAGTTCTTC. V is TRBV28 and J is TRBJ2-1, with D possibly TRBD2 on 5 matching bases. The germline V gene has CDR1 MDHEN and CDR2 SYDVKM. This CDR3 contains 17 residues. Trimming took off 7 bases at V and 0 bases at J, with 19 bases between the two ends.

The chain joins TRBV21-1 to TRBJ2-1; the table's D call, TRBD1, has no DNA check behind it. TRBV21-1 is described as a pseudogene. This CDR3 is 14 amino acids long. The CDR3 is CASSKGQAYNEQFF. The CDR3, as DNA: TGTGCCAGCAGCAAAGGACAGGCCTACAATGAGCAGTTCTTC.

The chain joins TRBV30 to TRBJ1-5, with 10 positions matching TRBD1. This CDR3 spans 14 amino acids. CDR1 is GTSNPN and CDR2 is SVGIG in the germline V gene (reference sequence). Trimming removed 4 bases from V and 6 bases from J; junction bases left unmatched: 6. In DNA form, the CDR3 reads TGTGCCTGGAACCGGGGGACAGGGGTTCAGCCCCAGCATTTT. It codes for CAWNRGTGVQPQHF.

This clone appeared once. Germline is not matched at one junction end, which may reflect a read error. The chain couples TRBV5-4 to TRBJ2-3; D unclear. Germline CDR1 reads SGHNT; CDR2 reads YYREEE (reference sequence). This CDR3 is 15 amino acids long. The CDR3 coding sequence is TGTGCCAGCGGCTTGGCACCAGTGGGCACAGATACGCAGTATTTT. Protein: CASGLAPVGTDTQYF.

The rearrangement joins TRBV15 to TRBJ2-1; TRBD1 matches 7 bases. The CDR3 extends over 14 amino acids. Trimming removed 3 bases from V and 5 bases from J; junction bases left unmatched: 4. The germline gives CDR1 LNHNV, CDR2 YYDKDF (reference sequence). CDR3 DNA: TGTGCCACCAGCAGGAGGGACAGAAACAATGAGCAGTTCTTC. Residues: CATSRRDRNNEQFF.

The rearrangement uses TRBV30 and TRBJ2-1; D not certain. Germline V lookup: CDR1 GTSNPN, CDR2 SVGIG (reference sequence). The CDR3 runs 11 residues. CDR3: CAFTLYNEQFF. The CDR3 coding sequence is TGTGCTTTTACTTTATACAATGAGCAGTTCTTC. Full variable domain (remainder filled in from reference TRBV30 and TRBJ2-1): SQTIHQWPATLVQPVGSPLSLECTVEGTSNPNLYWYRQAAGRGLQLLFYSVGIGQISSEVPQNLSASRPQDRQFILSSKKLLLSDSGFYLCAFTLYNEQFFGPGTRLTVL.

In nucleotides, the CDR3 is TGCGCCAGCAGCTTTACAGGGAACACTGAAGCTTTCTTT. This translates into CASSFTGNTEAFF. The rearrangement links TRBV5-1 to TRBJ1-1; the D gene is possibly TRBD1 (5 bases). Germline assignment: CDR1 SGHRS and CDR2 YFSETQ. Trimming stripped 2 bases from V and 1 base from J, with 6 bases between. CDR3 length equals 13 residues.

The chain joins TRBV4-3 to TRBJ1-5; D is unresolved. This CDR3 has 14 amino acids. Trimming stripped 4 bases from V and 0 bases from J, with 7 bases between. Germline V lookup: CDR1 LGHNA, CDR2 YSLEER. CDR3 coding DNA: TGCGCCAGCAGCCCGGGTTATAGCAATCAGCCCCAGCATTTT. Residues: CASSPGYSNQPQHF.

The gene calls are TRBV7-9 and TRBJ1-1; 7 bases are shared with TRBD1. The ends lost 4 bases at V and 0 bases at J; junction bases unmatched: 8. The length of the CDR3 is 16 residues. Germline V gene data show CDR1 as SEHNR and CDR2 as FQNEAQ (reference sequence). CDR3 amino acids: CASSSWDRPMNTEAFF. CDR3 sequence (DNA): TGTGCCAGCAGCTCGTGGGACAGACCAATGAACACTGAAGCTTTCTTT.

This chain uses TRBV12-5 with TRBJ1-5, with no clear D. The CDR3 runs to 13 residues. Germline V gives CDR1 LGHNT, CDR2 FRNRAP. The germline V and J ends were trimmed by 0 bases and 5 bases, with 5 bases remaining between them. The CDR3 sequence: CASGLVHHQPQHF. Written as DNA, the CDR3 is TGTGCTAGTGGTTTGGTACATCATCAGCCCCAGCATTTT.